Sequencing of this T cell receptor (beta chain) was carried out in a study of T cells in Graves' hyperthyroidism and ophthalmopathy. Regarding the study as a whole: Also found in blood were most expanded thyroid clonotypes above 0.001.

Concerning this clonotype: Its antigen is still unknown. A much larger clone differs by one base, so this may be a read error.

Amplification yielded TCR beta CDR3 regions, with RNA transcripts as the source. First-round RT-PCR with HTBI primers amplified the TCR CDR3 region. One entry per CDR3 protein results from TCRdb running MiXCR on the multiplex PCR reads. The profile shows 600,000 or so distinct CDR3 sequences, around 42% of them singletons. The CDR3 is 13 residues long. Between the trimmed V and J ends, which lost 6 bases and 6 bases, there was a span of 15 bases. The V gene's germline CDR1 is LNHNV and CDR2 YYDKDF (reference sequence). V gene TRBV15 combines with J gene TRBJ2-7, with D possibly being TRBD2 (6 bases). This clonotype was obtained from a woman between 18 and 29 years old with Graves' hyperthyroidism. Sequenced material: peripheral blood or thyroid tissue (not recorded which). The CDR3 bases are TGTGCCACCAGTGGTCCCCTCGGGGGCGAGCAGTACTTC. It specifies CATSGPLGGEQYF.